Shown below are 14 T cell receptor beta chains from a single sample sequenced in a study of T cell responses to AZD1222 COVID-19 vaccine. Profiled with immunoSEQ multiplex PCR; TCRdb holds only in-frame clones, not every one. The sample holds around 100,000 clones, roughly 87% seen once. The source was peripheral blood, collected on day 0 of AZD1222 vaccination. These receptors all stem from an adult in good health.

The rearrangement uses TRBV2 and TRBJ1-5; TRBD1 might be the D (6 bases). CDR1 is SNHLY and CDR2 is FYNNEI in the germline V gene. The CDR3 loop spans 15 amino acids. The germline V and J ends were trimmed by 7 bases and 11 bases, with 24 bases remaining between them. CDR3 DNA: TGTGCCAGCAATTCGGAGGACAGCCCTGAGTCGGCCCAGCATTTT. Translated, it gives CASNSEDSPESAQHF.

This chain links TRBV27 with TRBJ1-4; D is unresolved. CDR3 length equals 15 residues. V lost 6 bases and J lost 0, with 11 bases in between. Germline CDR1 and CDR2: MNHEY and SMNVEV (reference sequence). CDR3 nucleotides: TGTGCCAGCAGCCGGAACAGTGCAACTAATGAAAAACTGTTTTTT. Its translation is CASSRNSATNEKLFF.

The V and J genes are TRBV7-9 and TRBJ2-1; no clear D gene. Per germline, CDR1 SEHNR and CDR2 FQNEAQ (reference sequence). V lost 7 bases and J lost 4, with 11 bases in between. The CDR3 runs to 13 residues. The CDR3 loop is CASIQDGYNEQFF. CDR3 in DNA: TGTGCCAGCATCCAGGACGGATACAATGAGCAGTTCTTC.

V and J are TRBV24-1 and TRBJ2-7; D uncertain. The germline gives CDR1 KGHDR, CDR2 SFDVKD. Deletions cut 7 bases from V and 2 bases from J, with 20 bases between. This CDR3 spans 16 amino acids. The CDR3 nucleotides read TGTGCCACCAGAACATTCTCACGGGTTAGGACCTACGAGCAGTACGTC. This encodes CATRTFSRVRTYEQYV.

The chain combines TRBV13 with TRBJ1-2, with D unresolved. Germline values: CDR1 PRHDT, CDR2 FYEKMQ (reference sequence). The CDR3 has 13 residues. The V gene lost 1 base and the J gene lost 2 bases, with 5 bases spanning the gap. The CDR3 DNA reads as TGTGCCAGCAGCTTAGCGGGCAACTATGGCTACACCTTC. It yields the protein CASSLAGNYGYTF.

The genes are TRBV6-6 and TRBJ2-5, with D possibly being TRBD2 (6 bases). The ends were cut back, 2 bases at V and 2 bases at J, with 12 bases in the middle. This CDR3 spans 15 amino acids. Germline-derived CDR1 and CDR2 are MNHNY and SVGAGI (reference sequence). The CDR3 reads CASSYAGTLQETQYF. The DNA for the CDR3 is TGTGCCAGCAGTTACGCGGGGACGTTGCAAGAGACCCAGTACTTC.

This clone appeared once. The V call is TRBV27, the J call TRBJ2-7; TRBD1 or TRBD2 may be the D gene (5 bases each). Germline V CDR1 and CDR2: MNHEY, SMNVEV (reference sequence). This CDR3 has 16 amino acids. Trimming removed 0 bases at V and 0 bases at J, with 12 bases between. CDR3 in DNA: TGTGCCAGCAGTTTATCCGAGGGCAGGGTCTCCTACGAGCAGTACTTC. This encodes CASSLSEGRVSYEQYF.

The V and J genes are TRBV6-5 and TRBJ1-5, with 10 bases identical to TRBD1. The CDR3 covers 15 residues. V lost 6 bases to trimming and J lost 7 bases; unmatched junction nucleotides: 9. Germline V lookup: CDR1 MNHEY, CDR2 SVGAGI. This chain's CDR3 is CASSPGTGVLQPQHF. CDR3 nucleotides: TGTGCCAGCAGCCCCGGGACAGGGGTGTTGCAGCCCCAGCATTTT.

J is TRBJ2-2 and V is TRBV2; tentatively, D is TRBD2 (7 bases). V was cut by 7 bases and J by 8 bases, with 14 bases left in between. Germline CDR1 reads SNHLY; CDR2 reads FYNNEI. This CDR3 spans 13 amino acids. The CDR3 DNA reads TGTGCCAGCAAGGGAGGGGGTGTGGGGGAGCTGTTTTTT. Translating it yields CASKGGGVGELFF.

A note on this clone: An end of the junction differs from the germline gene, which may be a read error. The chain recombines TRBV5-1 with TRBJ2-3; a weak D match, TRBD1 (5 bases). The CDR3 sequence is 14 residues long. Germline loops: CDR1 SGHRS, CDR2 YFSETQ. The CDR3, as DNA: TGTGCCAGCAGGGCAGGGTGGACCCCAGATACGCAGTATTTT. Its translation: CASRAGWTPDTQYF.

The chain couples TRBV11-2 to TRBJ1-1; 9 bases are shared with TRBD1. The CDR3 runs to 16 residues. Germline V gives CDR1 SGHAT, CDR2 FQNNGV. The V segment lost 7 bases and the J segment 1 base; nucleotides outside the gene matches: 10. The CDR3 here is CASKFWTGDRNTEAFF. CDR3 sequence (DNA): TGTGCCAGCAAATTTTGGACAGGGGACCGGAACACTGAAGCTTTCTTT.

The chain joins TRBV6-1 to TRBJ2-1; the D gene could be TRBD1 or TRBD2 (6 bases each). CDR3 length: 20 amino acids. CDR1 and CDR2 (germline): MNHNS, SASEGT. V lost 3 bases to trimming and J lost 10 bases, with 34 bases between them. CDR3 DNA sequence: TGTGCCAGCAGTGACCCCGGAGGGGGTTCAAACCGGTTGAGCATTCGGGAGCAGTTCTTC. Amino acid sequence: CASSDPGGGSNRLSIREQFF.

The V and J genes are TRBV7-8 and TRBJ2-3; 7 bases are shared with TRBD2. The trim removed 4 bases at V and 1 base at J, leaving 5 bases unmatched. The length of the CDR3 is 15 residues. The germline V gene has CDR1 SGHVS and CDR2 FQNEAQ. CDR3: CASSSREGRTDTQYF. In nucleotides, the CDR3 is TGTGCCAGCAGCTCGAGGGAGGGGCGCACAGATACGCAGTATTTT.

Note on this clone: An end of the junction differs from the germline gene, which may be a read error. The gene calls are TRBV7-7 and TRBJ2-1; possible D gene TRBD2, 6 bases. Germline V lookup: CDR1 SSHAT, CDR2 FNYEAQ (reference sequence). This CDR3 has 19 residues. The DNA of the CDR3 is TGTGCTAGCAGCTTAGCTGGGCAGGGTGGAGCGGGCCCTTACAATGAGCAGTTCTTC. Amino acids: CASSLAGQGGAGPYNEQFF. Full variable domain (outside the CDR3, taken from reference TRBV7-7 and TRBJ2-1): GAGVSQSPRYKVTKRGQDVTLRCDPISSHATLYWYQQALGQGPEFLTYFNYEAQPDKSGLPSDRFSAERPEGSISTLTIQRTEQRDSAMYRCASSLAGQGGAGPYNEQFFGPGTRLTVL.